The next 17 T cell receptor beta chains were all read from a single sample in a study of glioma-infiltrating T cells after dendritic cell vaccination. The protocol was immunoSEQ multiplex PCR, while the TCRdb copy is restricted to in-frame clones and leaves out a portion. Here the sample spans approximately 82,000 clones, roughly 90% being singletons. The sequenced sample was blood, obtained before dendritic cell vaccination. The receptors originated from a human donor with glioblastoma.

The chain links TRBV6-1 to TRBJ1-4; 7 bases are shared with TRBD1. The length of the CDR3 is 15 residues. In germline, CDR1 is MNHNS, CDR2 SASEGT. Trimming removed 4 bases from V and 5 bases from J; junction bases left unmatched: 7. The CDR3 region is CASSGRDSLNEKLFF. CDR3 DNA: TGTGCCAGCAGTGGCCGGGACAGCTTGAATGAAAAACTGTTTTTT.

The chain has TRBV30 and TRBJ1-1; 8 nucleotides agree with TRBD1. In germline, CDR1 is GTSNPN, CDR2 SVGIG (reference sequence). CDR3 length: 13 amino acids. Trimming removed 3 bases from V and 6 bases from J; junction bases left unmatched: 6. The CDR3 bases are TGTGCCTGGAGGCCAGGGGGCCTCTCTGAAGCTTTCTTT. Residues: CAWRPGGLSEAFF.

The chain carries TRBV13 and TRBJ2-7; 12 bases align to TRBD2. CDR1 and CDR2 (germline): PRHDT, FYEKMQ (reference sequence). V shed 3 bases, J shed 4 bases, and the junction held 4 bases outside the gene matches. This CDR3 has 15 residues. CDR3 DNA: TGTGCCAGCAGCTTCTGGACTAGCGGGGTATACGAGCAGTACTTC. Amino acid sequence: CASSFWTSGVYEQYF.

This chain links TRBV2 with TRBJ1-2; D unclear. Germline loops: CDR1 SNHLY, CDR2 FYNNEI. The V end was cut by 0 bases, the J end by 7 bases, with 9 bases between. The CDR3 runs to 13 residues. CDR3 protein: CASSEAPTGGYTF. In nucleotides, the CDR3 is TGTGCCAGCAGTGAAGCCCCCACGGGTGGCTACACCTTC.

Only a few counts were recorded for this clone. The chain is built from TRBV30 and TRBJ2-2; D possibly corresponds to TRBD2 (6 bases). CDR3 length equals 14 residues. The germline CDR1 and CDR2 sequences are GTSNPN and SVGIG (reference sequence). V gave up 2 bases and J gave up 6 bases, with 13 bases separating them. CDR3 protein: CAWSLKGRSGELFF. CDR3 DNA: TGTGCCTGGAGTTTAAAAGGGAGGTCCGGGGAGCTGTTTTTT.

The chain combines TRBV6-6 with TRBJ2-7, with 8 bases lining up with TRBD2. Germline V gene data show CDR1 as MNHNY and CDR2 as SVGAGI (reference sequence). The ends lost 7 bases at V and 0 bases at J; junction bases unmatched: 8. The CDR3 covers 15 residues. CDR3 in DNA: TGTGCCAGCACCTACGGGGGGGCGAGCTCCTACGAGCAGTACTTC. Its protein is CASTYGGASSYEQYF.

The rearrangement links TRBV9 to TRBJ2-3, with a weak D call TRBD2 (5 bases). V was shortened by 4 bases and J by 4 bases, with 16 bases between the two germline ends. This CDR3 spans 15 amino acids. Germline-derived CDR1 and CDR2 are SGDLS and YYNGEE. The CDR3 sequence is CASSPQWERSDTQYF. The CDR3 coding sequence is TGTGCCAGCAGCCCCCAGTGGGAGAGGTCAGATACGCAGTATTTT.

V gene TRBV6-1 combines with J gene TRBJ1-2; 7 bases agree with TRBD1. The CDR3 loop spans 12 amino acids. The germline V gene has CDR1 MNHNS and CDR2 SASEGT. Germline trimming cut 5 bases from V and 12 bases from J; bases unmatched to any gene: 9. The CDR3 DNA reads as TGTGCCAGCAGTCCCGGGGACAGAGCGGACACCTTC. Translating gives CASSPGDRADTF.

The rearrangement uses TRBV5-1 and TRBJ2-7; 7 bases match TRBD1. This CDR3 has 15 residues. Germline V gene sequence: CDR1 SGHRS, CDR2 YFSETQ. V lost 4 bases and J lost 1; bases outside the gene matches: 8. This CDR3 reads CASSMGQSFSYEQYF. In nucleotides, the CDR3 is TGCGCCAGCAGCATGGGACAGTCTTTTTCCTACGAGCAGTACTTC.

The rearrangement uses TRBV15 and TRBJ2-1, with 13 positions matching TRBD2. Trimming at V came to 1 base and at J to 0 bases, leaving 6 bases not matched to a gene. Germline-derived CDR1 and CDR2 are LNHNV and YYDKDF (reference sequence). There are 19 residues in the CDR3. The CDR3 nucleotides are TGTGCCACCAGCAGAGTCTTGGGACTAGCGGGGAGCTCCTACAATGAGCAGTTCTTC. Amino acids: CATSRVLGLAGSSYNEQFF. Based on the CDR3 plus reference TRBV15 and TRBJ2-1, the full variable domain is DAMVIQNPRYQVTQFGKPVTLSCSQTLNHNVMYWYQQKSSQAPKLLFHYYDKDFNNEADTPDNFQSRRPNTSFCFLDIRSPGLGDTAMYLCATSRVLGLAGSSYNEQFFGPGTRLTVL.

The V call is TRBV5-1, the J call TRBJ2-2; tentatively, D is TRBD1 (6 bases). The V and J ends lost 0 bases and 2 bases respectively, with 11 bases between them. There are 16 residues in the CDR3. In germline, CDR1 is SGHRS, CDR2 YFSETQ. CDR3 region: CASSLEPGTNTGELFF. In DNA, the CDR3 is TGCGCCAGCAGCTTGGAGCCAGGGACAAACACCGGGGAGCTGTTTTTT.

The chain joins TRBV19 to TRBJ2-2; perhaps TRBD2 as D (5 bases). Germline values: CDR1 LNHDA, CDR2 SQIVND (reference sequence). Trimming cost V 11 bases and J 4 bases, with 14 bases left between them. The CDR3 consists of 13 residues. CDR3 nucleotides: TGTGCCGTCAGAAGAGGGTTCACCGGGGAGCTGTTTTTT. Its translation is CAVRRGFTGELFF.

The chain uses TRBV6-1 and TRBJ2-7; 12 bases are a match to TRBD2. Trimming took 3 bases from V and 0 from J; bases not matched to a gene: 3. The CDR3 is 16 amino acids. Per germline, CDR1 MNHNS and CDR2 SASEGT. This CDR3 is CASSDPGLAGSYEQYF. CDR3 in DNA: TGTGCCAGCAGTGACCCGGGACTAGCGGGCTCCTACGAGCAGTACTTC.

With regard to this clone: Germline and junction disagree at one end, which may indicate a read error. The sample has other DNA sequences that encode this CDR3 too. The V gene is TRBV2, the J gene TRBJ1-6; TRBD1 agrees at 9 bases. The CDR3 consists of 15 residues. Germline V gene lookup returns CDR1 SNHLY and CDR2 FYNNEI. The chain's CDR3 is CAGLLGGTGNSPLHF. The CDR3 DNA follows: TGTGCCGGGCTCTTAGGGGGGACAGGGAATTCCCCCCTCCACTTT.

The J gene is TRBJ2-5, the V gene TRBV5-1; maybe TRBD1 (6 bases). The end of the DNA aligns better with TRBJ2-7, so the J call may be wrong. This CDR3 contains 14 residues. Germline values: CDR1 SGHRS, CDR2 YFSETQ. The CDR3: CASSLAGQNYEQYF. CDR3 DNA sequence: TGCGCCAGCAGCTTGGCAGGACAGAACTACGAGCAGTACTTC.

This clone showed up just once. The rearrangement joins TRBV27 to TRBJ1-4, with TRBD1 matching 7 bases. Germline V gives CDR1 MNHEY, CDR2 SMNVEV (reference sequence). There are 14 residues in the CDR3. With V trimmed by 6 bases and J by 6 bases, 7 bases remained unmatched. The CDR3 loop reads CASRRQGVDEKLFF. In nucleotides, the CDR3 is TGTGCCAGCAGACGGCAGGGGGTTGATGAAAAACTGTTTTTT. The full variable domain, in which reference TRBV27 and TRBJ1-4 provide the parts outside the CDR3, is EAQVTQNPRYLITVTGKKLTVTCSQNMNHEYMSWYRQDPGLGLRQIYYSMNVEVTDKGDVPEGYKVSRKEKRNFPLILESPSPNQTSLYFCASRRQGVDEKLFFGSGTQLSVL.

In its sample, this clone was seen once. The J gene is TRBJ2-3, the V gene TRBV6-1; 8 bases are shared with TRBD1. Germline loops: CDR1 MNHNS, CDR2 SASEGT. J was trimmed by 12 bases and V by 2 bases; bases with no gene match: 13. The CDR3 covers 15 residues. The CDR3 sequence is CASSEHQGAGEGQYF. CDR3 DNA sequence: TGTGCCAGCAGTGAACATCAGGGGGCTGGAGAGGGACAGTATTTT.